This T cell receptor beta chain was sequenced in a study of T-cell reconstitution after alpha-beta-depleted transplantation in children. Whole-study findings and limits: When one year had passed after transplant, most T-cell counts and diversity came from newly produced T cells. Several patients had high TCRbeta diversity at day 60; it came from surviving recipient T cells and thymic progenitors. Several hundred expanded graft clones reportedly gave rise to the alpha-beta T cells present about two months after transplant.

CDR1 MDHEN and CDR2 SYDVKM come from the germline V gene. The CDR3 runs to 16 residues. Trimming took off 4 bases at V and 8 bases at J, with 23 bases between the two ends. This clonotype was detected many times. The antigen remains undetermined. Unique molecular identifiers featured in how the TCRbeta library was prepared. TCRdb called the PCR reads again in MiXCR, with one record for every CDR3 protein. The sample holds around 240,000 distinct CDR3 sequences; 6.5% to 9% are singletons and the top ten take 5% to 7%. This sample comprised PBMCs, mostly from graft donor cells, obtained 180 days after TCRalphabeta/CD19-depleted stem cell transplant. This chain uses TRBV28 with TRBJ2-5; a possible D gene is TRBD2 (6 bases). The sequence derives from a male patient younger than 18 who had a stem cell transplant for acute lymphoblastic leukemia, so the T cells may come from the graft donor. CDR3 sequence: CASSSPGRGKQGTQYF. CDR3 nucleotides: TGTGCCAGCAGTTCCCCCGGCCGGGGGAAGCAGGGTACCCAGTACTTC. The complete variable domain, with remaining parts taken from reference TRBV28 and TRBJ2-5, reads DVKVTQSSRYLVKRTGEKVFLECVQDMDHENMFWYRQDPGLGLRLIYFSYDVKMKEKGDIPEGYSVSREKKERFSLILESASTNQTSMYLCASSSPGRGKQGTQYFGPGTRLLVL.